This T cell receptor beta chain was sequenced during a study of OX40 agonist ivuxolimab in advanced cancers. Study-level points and caveats: At 0.1 to 3.0 mg/kg and by week 6, clonal expansion occurred in CD4+ and CD8+ blood T cells.

The repertoire was sequenced with immunoSEQ multiplex PCR; TCRdb's copy has only in-frame clones and lacks some. The sample carries about 73,000 clones, 70% to 90% recorded once. Germline V gene lookup returns CDR1 SGHKS and CDR2 YYEKEE (reference sequence). This CDR3 contains 15 residues. The V gene end was trimmed by 1 base and the J gene end by 4 bases; junction bases not matched to a gene: 4. To note about this clone: Its antigen is unknown.

The sequence came from an adult with an advanced solid tumor such as melanoma, head and neck, liver or kidney cancer. Sequenced here: CD4+ or CD8+ T cells sorted from blood, sampled in a trial of the OX40 agonist ivuxolimab. The chain carries TRBV5-5 and TRBJ2-1; 8 bases match TRBD2. This CDR3 is CASSLWSGGYNEQFF. The CDR3 DNA reads as TGTGCCAGCAGCTTGTGGTCGGGAGGGTACAATGAGCAGTTCTTC.